These 32 T cell receptor beta chains originate from one sample sequenced in a study of blood T cells in healthy people across ages. A second PCR of 7 to 11 cycles used a sample-barcoded 5' primer and a J-beta primer mix. One entry per CDR3 protein, called by TCRdb with MiXCR from the 5' RACE reads. In the table there are 1.8 million or so distinct CDR3 sequences, roughly two fifths of which are singletons. Sequencing was performed on blood. These receptors were collected from a human donor in good health.

The V call is TRBV20-1, the J call TRBJ1-5, with 7 positions matching TRBD1. The germline V gene encodes CDR1 DFQATT and CDR2 SNEGSKA (reference sequence). CDR3 length: 11 amino acids. V shed 5 bases, J shed 11 bases, and the junction held 6 bases outside the gene matches. The CDR3 is CSAFQGVTQHF. The DNA of the CDR3 is TGCAGTGCTTTTCAGGGGGTGACCCAGCATTTT.

This clonotype showed up just a few times. In DNA form, the CDR3 reads TGTGCCAGCAGCGTTTCTAGCGGGGGGGCAGCAGATACGCAGTATTTT. Amino acid sequence: CASSVSSGGAADTQYF. The rearrangement links TRBV9 to TRBJ2-3; 12 positions match TRBD2. The V segment lost 2 bases and the J segment 4 bases; nucleotides outside the gene matches: 5. CDR1 SGDLS and CDR2 YYNGEE come from the germline V gene. The CDR3 has 16 amino acids.

CDR3 loop: CSAQRGSAYNEQFF. The CDR3 nucleotides read TGCAGTGCTCAGCGGGGGTCCGCCTACAATGAGCAGTTCTTC. The rearrangement links TRBV20-1 to TRBJ2-1; TRBD2 matches 8 bases. Germline CDR1 and CDR2: DFQATT and SNEGSKA (reference sequence). V was pared by 5 bases and J by 2 bases, with 5 bases of the junction left unmatched. The CDR3 totals 14 residues.

This clonotype was seen a handful of times. The germline gene is not matched at one end of the junction; a read error may be the cause. The chain joins TRBV29-1 to TRBJ2-7; tentative D call: TRBD2 (5 bases). The CDR3 runs 13 residues. CDR1 is SQVTM and CDR2 is ANQGSEA in the germline V gene. This chain's CDR3 is CGVAPRASYEQYF. CDR3 coding DNA: TGCGGCGTTGCCCCGAGGGCGTCCTACGAGCAGTACTTC.

This clonotype was seen only a few times. The chain combines TRBV7-2 with TRBJ2-7; a weak D match, TRBD1 (5 bases). The V gene's germline CDR1 is SGHTA and CDR2 FQGNSA. This CDR3 contains 13 residues. V lost 5 bases and J lost 9, with 17 bases in between. The CDR3 nucleotides are TGTGCCAGCAGCCTTCTGGGGCAGCCCGCGCAGTACTTC. This translates into CASSLLGQPAQYF.

The chain couples TRBV7-9 to TRBJ1-1, with TRBD1 identical over 9 bases. The J segment lost 11 bases and the V segment lost 1 base, leaving 2 bases of the junction unmatched. The germline CDR1 and CDR2 sequences are SEHNR and FQNEAQ (reference sequence). The CDR3 contains 12 residues. The CDR3 nucleotides are TGTGCCAGCAGCTTAGAGGGGACAGGGGCTTTCTTT. It is translated as CASSLEGTGAFF.

The chain joins TRBV9 to TRBJ2-5; 7 bases map to TRBD2. Germline-derived CDR1 and CDR2 are SGDLS and YYNGEE. This CDR3 is 15 amino acids long. Losses at the gene ends were 0 bases for V and 2 bases for J; bases not matched to a gene: 4. CDR3 DNA sequence: TGTGCCAGCAGCGTAGCTCCAGCGGGGCAAGAGACCCAGTACTTC. Encoded protein: CASSVAPAGQETQYF.

This clonotype was seen only a few times. J is TRBJ1-2 and V is TRBV29-1, with TRBD1 as a possible D gene (6 bases). CDR3 length equals 14 residues. V dropped 4 bases and J dropped 3 bases, with 15 bases sitting between them. Looked up from germline, CDR1 is SQVTM and CDR2 is ANQGSEA. The CDR3: CSVVGQQPHYGYTF. The CDR3, as DNA: TGCAGCGTTGTAGGACAGCAGCCCCACTATGGCTACACCTTC.

V gene TRBV7-7 combines with J gene TRBJ2-2; no firm D call. Germline CDR1 and CDR2: SSHAT and FNYEAQ (reference sequence). There are 14 residues in the CDR3. V lost 2 bases, J lost 3 bases, and 7 bases lay in between. The CDR3 spells CASSLQQYTGELFF. The CDR3, as DNA: TGTGCCAGCAGCTTACAACAATACACCGGGGAGCTGTTTTTT.

This chain uses TRBV7-9 with TRBJ2-4; D is unresolved. The closer fit of TRBJ2-7 to the DNA end suggests the J call may be wrong. Germline CDR1 reads SEHNR; CDR2 reads FQNEAQ (reference sequence). CDR3 length: 16 amino acids. CDR3 DNA sequence: TGTGCCAGCAGCGAATTTACCGGGTCAGACTTTTACGAGCAGTACTTC. Translation gives CASSEFTGSDFYEQYF.

The chain links TRBV29-1 to TRBJ1-2; D is unclear. The CDR3 is 11 residues long. V lost 6 bases to trimming and J lost 6 bases, with 11 bases between them. Per the germline V gene, CDR1 is SQVTM and CDR2 is ANQGSEA. For the CDR3, the DNA is TGCAGCGTACAAAGCCAGGATGGCTACACCTTC. As protein: CSVQSQDGYTF.

This clonotype turned up a few times. The chain uses TRBV4-1 and TRBJ1-1; possible D gene TRBD1, 6 bases. This CDR3 contains 16 residues. Germline CDR1 reads MGHRA; CDR2 reads YSYEKL. Trimming left V 1 base short and J 4 bases short, with 16 bases between. Here the CDR3 DNA reads TGCGCCAGCAGCCAAGGCGGGGGGGACATGAGCACTGAAGCTTTCTTT. Translating gives CASSQGGGDMSTEAFF.

The chain employs TRBV20-1 and TRBJ2-1; 9 bases map to TRBD2. Germline CDR1 DFQATT, CDR2 SNEGSKA (reference sequence). V was clipped by 0 bases and J by 6 bases; unmatched bases: 6. This CDR3 has 15 amino acids. CDR3 in amino acids: CSARDWRGGTNEQFF. CDR3 bases: TGCAGTGCTAGAGATTGGCGGGGGGGGACCAATGAGCAGTTCTTC.

This clonotype occurred a few times. The gene calls are TRBV4-1 and TRBJ1-1; TRBD1 is a possible D gene (5 bases). Germline loops: CDR1 MGHRA, CDR2 YSYEKL. Between the trimmed V and J ends, which lost 2 bases and 4 bases, there was a span of 14 bases. The CDR3 length is 15 residues. In nucleotides, the CDR3 is TGCGCCAGCAGCCAAATGGGTGGGGGAGCCACTGAAGCTTTCTTT. This gives the protein CASSQMGGGATEAFF.

This clonotype has more than one count but fewer than ten. CDR3 nucleotide sequence: TGTGCCAGCAGTTTGAGGGTAGCTGGGGCCAACGTCCTGACTTTC. Translating it yields CASSLRVAGANVLTF. The chain combines TRBV6-2 or TRBV6-3 with TRBJ2-6; D may be TRBD2 (5 bases). Trimming left V 4 bases short and J 2 bases short, with 9 bases between. Germline V gene sequence: CDR1 MNHEY, CDR2 SVGEGT. The CDR3 has 15 residues.

This clonotype appeared once. The chain links TRBV5-1 to TRBJ1-2; D gene ambiguous. Trimming pared 0 bases from V and 0 bases from J, leaving 12 bases between. Germline V gene sequence: CDR1 SGHRS, CDR2 YFSETQ. The CDR3 spans 16 residues. CDR3 nucleotide sequence: TGCGCCAGCAGCTTGGGAGGACCCCCTTCTAACTATGGCTACACCTTC. Protein product: CASSLGGPPSNYGYTF.

The table lists this clonotype with a few counts. V gene TRBV5-1 combines with J gene TRBJ2-1; 7 bases are shared with TRBD1. Germline values: CDR1 SGHRS, CDR2 YFSETQ. The CDR3 loop spans 16 amino acids. The V segment lost 6 bases and the J segment 2 bases; nucleotides outside the gene matches: 11. This CDR3 is CASTPGQFSPYNEQFF. The DNA of the CDR3 is TGCGCCAGCACACCGGGACAGTTTTCGCCCTACAATGAGCAGTTCTTC.

The chain is built from TRBV4-1 and TRBJ2-1, with D perhaps TRBD1 or TRBD2 (5 bases each). Trimming left V 3 bases short and J 6 bases short, with 21 bases between. This CDR3 is 17 amino acids long. Germline CDR1 MGHRA, CDR2 YSYEKL. CDR3 in amino acids: CASSHATTGGGTNEQFF. CDR3 in DNA: TGCGCCAGCAGCCACGCCACCACAGGCGGAGGAACCAATGAGCAGTTCTTC.

This clonotype showed up many times. The rearrangement joins TRBV29-1 to TRBJ2-1; 7 bases align to TRBD1. In germline, CDR1 is SQVTM, CDR2 ANQGSEA. This CDR3 has 13 amino acids. The ends lost 4 bases at V and 2 bases at J; junction bases unmatched: 2. CDR3 bases: TGCAGCGTTGGACAGGGTCCCTACAATGAGCAGTTCTTC. Amino acids: CSVGQGPYNEQFF.

This clonotype came up many times. One end of the junction fails to match germline, which may point to a read error. The genes are TRBV5-1 and TRBJ1-2; no definite D call. This CDR3 is 13 amino acids long. CDR1 and CDR2 (germline): SGHRS, YFSETQ. The chain's CDR3 is CASSFTANYGYTF. Here the CDR3 DNA reads TGTGCCAGCAGTTTTACCGCTAACTATGGCTACACCTTC.

The CDR3 region has the DNA TGTGCCAGCGGGAGACAGACAGGGTCCTACGAGCAGTACTTC. Translation: CASGRQTGSYEQYF. J is TRBJ2-7 and V is TRBV28, with 7 bases aligning to TRBD1. Per the germline V gene, CDR1 is MDHEN and CDR2 is SYDVKM. There are 14 residues in the CDR3. V trimming: 8 bases; J trimming: 1 base; junction bases outside the gene matches: 8.

The J gene is TRBJ2-7, the V gene TRBV27, with a weak D call TRBD2 (5 bases). Looked up from germline, CDR1 is MNHEY and CDR2 is SMNVEV (reference sequence). The CDR3 totals 14 residues. The V end lost 5 bases, the J end lost 4 bases, and 15 bases lay between the germline ends. CDR3 bases: TGTGCCAGCAGTCAGTGGCGGGCGAGTTACGAGCAGTACTTC. It yields the protein CASSQWRASYEQYF.

Note on this clonotype: Compared with germline, one end of the junction differs, possibly owing to a read error. V and J are TRBV7-2 and TRBJ2-1; D possibly corresponds to TRBD1 (6 bases). CDR3 length: 15 amino acids. Germline values: CDR1 SGHTA, CDR2 FQGNSA. Here the CDR3 DNA reads TGTGTCAGCAGCTCCCCAGGGGTTGTCGGGAATGAGCAGTTCTTC. This sequence encodes CVSSSPGVVGNEQFF.

This clonotype was seen more than once but under ten times. V gene TRBV27 combines with J gene TRBJ2-7; possibly TRBD1 or TRBD2 for D (5 bases each). Germline assignment: CDR1 MNHEY and CDR2 SMNVEV (reference sequence). This CDR3 comprises 15 residues. V was shortened by 6 bases and J by 4 bases, with 19 bases between the two germline ends. The CDR3, as DNA: TGTGCCAGCAGCCACGTCGGGACGGCGCAATACGAGCAGTACTTC. It codes for CASSHVGTAQYEQYF.

This clonotype was seen a few times. This sequence joins TRBV28 and TRBJ2-6; TRBD2 might be the D (5 bases). The length of the CDR3 is 18 residues. CDR1 is MDHEN and CDR2 is SYDVKM in the germline V gene. V was pared by 7 bases and J by 2 bases, with 21 bases between. The CDR3 sequence: CASIRRGSIQAGANVLTF. The CDR3, as DNA: TGTGCCAGCATCAGAAGAGGGTCTATCCAAGCTGGGGCCAACGTCCTGACTTTC.

As regards this clonotype: Possible read error: a much larger clone is one base away. The chain employs TRBV29-1 and TRBJ1-1; no clear D gene. The CDR3 extends over 12 amino acids. Trimming left V 6 bases short and J 3 bases short, with 11 bases between. CDR1 is SQVTM and CDR2 is ANQGSEA in the germline V gene. The CDR3 DNA is TGCAGCGTCCTAAAGGGAGACACTGAAGCTTTCTTT. Amino acid sequence: CSVLKGDTEAFF.

The chain links TRBV19 to TRBJ1-2; a weak D match, TRBD1 (5 bases). CDR3 length: 13 residues. Germline V gives CDR1 LNHDA, CDR2 SQIVND (reference sequence). The V end was cut by 3 bases, the J end by 2 bases, with 7 bases between. The CDR3 nucleotides read TGTGCCAGTAGTATGGACAAGAACTATGGCTACACCTTC. It translates to CASSMDKNYGYTF.

Notes on this clonotype: This may come from a read error, since a much larger clone is one base off. V and J are TRBV10-3 and TRBJ2-7; TRBD1 agrees at 7 bases. With the DNA end fitting TRBJ2-5 better, the J assignment may be wrong. Per the germline V gene, CDR1 is ENHRY and CDR2 is SYGVKD. CDR3 size: 11 residues. CDR3 nucleotides: TGTGCCATCAGGACAGGGGAGACCCAGTACTTC. This gives the protein CAIRTGETQYF.

The chain couples TRBV7-9 to TRBJ1-2; 9 nucleotides match TRBD1. The ends lost 4 bases at V and 7 bases at J; junction bases unmatched: 4. The CDR3 length is 13 residues. Germline CDR1 SEHNR, CDR2 FQNEAQ (reference sequence). The CDR3 sequence is CASSYETGGGYTF. The DNA for the CDR3 is TGTGCCAGCAGCTATGAGACAGGGGGTGGCTACACCTTC. The complete variable domain, with remaining parts taken from reference TRBV7-9 and TRBJ1-2, reads DTGVSQNPRHKITKRGQNVTFRCDPISEHNRLYWYRQTLGQGPEFLTYFQNEAQLEKSRLLSDRFSAERPKGSFSTLEIQRTEQGDSAMYLCASSYETGGGYTFGSGTRLTVV.

This chain connects TRBV7-7 to TRBJ2-1, with 9 bases lining up with TRBD2. V lost 6 bases, J lost 5 bases, and 5 bases stayed unmatched. Germline-derived CDR1 and CDR2 are SSHAT and FNYEAQ (reference sequence). There are 14 residues in the CDR3. The CDR3 sequence: CASSGKRGDNEQFF. The CDR3 bases are TGTGCCAGCAGTGGGAAGCGGGGGGACAATGAGCAGTTCTTC.

The chain couples TRBV13 to TRBJ2-7, with D tentatively TRBD1 or TRBD2 (5 bases each). This CDR3 is built from 14 residues. In germline, CDR1 is PRHDT, CDR2 FYEKMQ (reference sequence). V lost 5 bases, J lost 3 bases, and 14 bases lay in between. CDR3 sequence: CASSQRGDLYEQYF. The CDR3 nucleotides are TGTGCCAGCAGCCAAAGAGGGGACCTCTACGAGCAGTACTTC. The complete variable domain, with remaining parts taken from reference TRBV13 and TRBJ2-7, reads AAGVIQSPRHLIKEKRETATLKCYPIPRHDTVYWYQQGPGQDPQFLISFYEKMQSDKGSIPDRFSAQQFSDYHSELNMSSLELGDSALYFCASSQRGDLYEQYFGPGTRLTVT.

The chain carries TRBV5-1 and TRBJ2-7; no firm D call. The CDR3 sequence is 16 residues long. The ends were cut back, 0 bases at V and 3 bases at J, with 16 bases in the middle. Looked up from germline, CDR1 is SGHRS and CDR2 is YFSETQ. DNA of the CDR3: TGCGCCAGCAGCTTGGGATTCGGCAATTTGGTCTACGAGCAGTACTTC. It codes for CASSLGFGNLVYEQYF. Using reference TRBV5-1 and TRBJ2-7 for the parts outside the CDR3, the full variable domain is KAGVTQTPRYLIKTRGQQVTLSCSPISGHRSVSWYQQTPGQGLQFLFEYFSETQRNKGNFPGRFSGRQFSNSRSEMNVSTLELGDSALYLCASSLGFGNLVYEQYFGPGTRLTVT.